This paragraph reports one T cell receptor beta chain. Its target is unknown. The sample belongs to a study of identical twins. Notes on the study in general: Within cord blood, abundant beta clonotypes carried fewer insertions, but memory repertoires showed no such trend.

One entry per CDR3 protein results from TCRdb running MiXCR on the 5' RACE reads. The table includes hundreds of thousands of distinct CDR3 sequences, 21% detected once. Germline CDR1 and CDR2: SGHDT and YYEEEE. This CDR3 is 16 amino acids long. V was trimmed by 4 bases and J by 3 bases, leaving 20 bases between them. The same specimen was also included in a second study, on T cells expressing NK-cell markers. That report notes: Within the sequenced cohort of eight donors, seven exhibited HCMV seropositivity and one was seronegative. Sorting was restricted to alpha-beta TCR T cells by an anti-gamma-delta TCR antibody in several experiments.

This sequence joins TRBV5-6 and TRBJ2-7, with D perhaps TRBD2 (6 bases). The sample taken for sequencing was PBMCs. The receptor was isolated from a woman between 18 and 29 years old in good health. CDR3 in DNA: TGTGCCAGCAGCCCCACCGGCGGGGTCATGATCTACGAGCAGTACTTC. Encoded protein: CASSPTGGVMIYEQYF.